This T cell receptor (beta chain) was retrieved from a study of OX40 agonist ivuxolimab in advanced cancers. Whole-study results and caveats: Not determined was the antigen specificity of the expanded peripheral T cells.

V lost 4 bases, J lost 5 bases, and 15 bases stayed unmatched. The CDR3 totals 18 residues. Germline assignment: CDR1 MNHEY and CDR2 SMNVEV (reference sequence). As regards this clone: As yet, its antigen is unknown.

Produced via immunoSEQ multiplex PCR; TCRdb's table is partial and in-frame only. The sample shows 25,000 to 35,000 clones, almost 80% of them seen only once. The sequence was collected from an adult with an advanced solid tumor such as melanoma, head and neck, liver or kidney cancer. The V and J genes are TRBV27 and TRBJ1-2; 11 bases fit TRBD1. Sequenced here: CD4+ or CD8+ T cells sorted from blood, sampled in a trial of the OX40 agonist ivuxolimab. The chain's CDR3 is CASSSLGTGGRKQYGYTF. For the CDR3, the DNA is TGTGCCAGCAGTTCCCTCGGGACAGGGGGACGAAAGCAATATGGCTACACCTTC.